These 22 T cell receptor beta chains were all obtained from the same sample, sequenced in a study of shared clonotypes between healthy human individuals. Produced via immunoSEQ multiplex PCR; TCRdb's table is partial and in-frame only. Here the sample spans around 2,000,000 clones, roughly 94% being singletons. Sample: naive CD4+ T cells sorted from blood. Documented subset: CD45RA+ positively selected. The receptors here all came from a man younger than 35 in good health.

With regard to this clone: This CDR3 is also generated by other DNA sequences in the sample. The chain is built from TRBV6-6 and TRBJ2-5; D remains unclear. The CDR3 extends over 10 amino acids. Germline-derived CDR1 and CDR2 are MNHNY and SVGAGI (reference sequence). The V gene lost 6 bases and the J gene lost 1 base, with 0 bases spanning the gap. As DNA, the CDR3 is TGTGCCAGCAGCCAAGAGACCCAGTACTTC. It codes for CASSQETQYF.

This clone was detected ten times or more. This chain connects TRBV9 to TRBJ1-5; unclear D gene. V was trimmed by 3 bases and J by 7 bases, leaving 11 bases between them. The germline gives CDR1 SGDLS, CDR2 YYNGEE. This CDR3 has 13 amino acids. CDR3: CASSGSMEQPQHF. The CDR3 region has the DNA TGTGCCAGCAGCGGTTCGATGGAGCAGCCCCAGCATTTT.

This clone came up once. The V gene is TRBV29-1, the J gene TRBJ2-7; TRBD1 agrees at 7 bases. The CDR3 totals 15 residues. The germline V gene has CDR1 SQVTM and CDR2 ANQGSEA. Germline trimming cut 6 bases from V and 5 bases from J; bases unmatched to any gene: 16. In DNA form, the CDR3 reads TGCAGCGTATCGATGGGACAGTACAACAGGCACGAGCAGTACTTC. Protein product: CSVSMGQYNRHEQYF.

The rearrangement joins TRBV29-1 to TRBJ1-2; TRBD1 might be the D (5 bases). Germline loops: CDR1 SQVTM, CDR2 ANQGSEA. CDR3 size: 12 residues. Trimming removed 6 bases at V and 10 bases at J, with 18 bases between. This CDR3 reads CSVLTEWDDYTF. CDR3 DNA: TGCAGCGTCCTGACAGAGTGGGACGACTACACCTTC.

This chain links TRBV10-3 with TRBJ2-3, with a possible D match to TRBD2 (5 bases). This CDR3 has 16 residues. Per the germline V gene, CDR1 is ENHRY and CDR2 is SYGVKD. Trimming took off 0 bases at V and 3 bases at J, with 13 bases between the two ends. The CDR3 sequence: CAISESMGEMTDTQYF. The DNA for the CDR3 is TGTGCCATCAGTGAGTCGATGGGAGAGATGACAGATACGCAGTATTTT.

The rearrangement joins TRBV19 to TRBJ2-1; 10 bases are shared with TRBD2. J was trimmed by 4 bases and V by 5 bases; bases with no gene match: 8. This CDR3 has 16 amino acids. The germline V gene has CDR1 LNHDA and CDR2 SQIVND (reference sequence). DNA of the CDR3: TGTGCCAGTAGTCCAGCTAGCGGGAGCGGTTACAATGAGCAGTTCTTC. This encodes CASSPASGSGYNEQFF. Supplemented by reference TRBV19 and TRBJ2-1, the full variable domain reads DGGITQSPKYLFRKEGQNVTLSCEQNLNHDAMYWYRQDPGQGLRLIYYSQIVNDFQKGDIAEGYSVSREKKESFPLTVTSAQKNPTAFYLCASSPASGSGYNEQFFGPGTRLTVL.

This sequence joins TRBV10-3 and TRBJ2-1; D not certain. Trimming cost V 0 bases and J 0 bases, with 12 bases left between them. The CDR3 is 17 amino acids. Germline V lookup: CDR1 ENHRY, CDR2 SYGVKD. The CDR3: CAISESTGRPSYNEQFF. For the CDR3, the DNA is TGTGCCATCAGTGAGTCGACCGGGCGCCCCTCCTACAATGAGCAGTTCTTC.

Only one count was recorded for this clone. This rearrangement joins TRBV6-6 to TRBJ1-2; tentative D call: TRBD1 (6 bases). Germline V gene sequence: CDR1 MNHNY, CDR2 SVGAGI (reference sequence). CDR3 length: 14 residues. V was shortened by 7 bases and J by 2 bases, with 14 bases between the two germline ends. The CDR3 reads CASTTPGGNYGYTF. CDR3 DNA sequence: TGTGCCAGCACCACCCCGGGGGGCAACTATGGCTACACCTTC.

This chain links TRBV29-1 with TRBJ2-1, with 8 positions matching TRBD2. Germline V gives CDR1 SQVTM, CDR2 ANQGSEA. V was pared by 5 bases and J by 6 bases, with 12 bases of the junction left unmatched. The CDR3 sequence is 15 residues long. CDR3 in amino acids: CSVHIGPGGTNEQFF. The CDR3 bases are TGCAGCGTTCACATCGGGCCGGGAGGGACCAATGAGCAGTTCTTC.

The J gene is TRBJ2-3, the V gene TRBV7-9; TRBD2 might be the D (6 bases). V was trimmed by 2 bases and J by 2 bases, leaving 11 bases between them. CDR1 and CDR2 from the germline V gene are SEHNR and FQNEAQ (reference sequence). The CDR3 extends over 15 amino acids. Written as DNA, the CDR3 is TGTGCCAGCAGCTTAAAGGGGAGGAACACAGATACGCAGTATTTT. This codes for CASSLKGRNTDTQYF. Looking up the rest from reference TRBV7-9 and TRBJ2-3 gives the full variable domain: DTGVSQNPRHKITKRGQNVTFRCDPISEHNRLYWYRQTLGQGPEFLTYFQNEAQLEKSRLLSDRFSAERPKGSFSTLEIQRTEQGDSAMYLCASSLKGRNTDTQYFGPGTRLTVL.

This chain connects TRBV10-2 to TRBJ1-1; D is undetermined. The germline V gene has CDR1 WSHSY and CDR2 SAAADI. The V and J ends lost 6 bases and 0 bases respectively, with 11 bases between them. This CDR3 contains 14 residues. The CDR3 protein is CASRVGGLNTEAFF. The CDR3, as DNA: TGCGCCAGCAGGGTGGGTGGTCTGAACACTGAAGCTTTCTTT.

This sequence joins TRBV6-5 and TRBJ1-4; 7 bases map to TRBD1. Germline assignment: CDR1 MNHEY and CDR2 SVGAGI. Germline trimming cut 6 bases from V and 3 bases from J; bases unmatched to any gene: 4. The CDR3 sequence is 14 residues long. The CDR3 loop is CASRRGGANEKLFF. DNA for the CDR3: TGTGCCAGCAGAAGAGGGGGCGCTAATGAAAAACTGTTTTTT.

The V gene is TRBV5-1, the J gene TRBJ2-1; 12 bases fit TRBD2. The length of the CDR3 is 16 residues. V lost 0 bases and J lost 7; bases outside the gene matches: 5. Germline CDR1 SGHRS, CDR2 YFSETQ. CDR3 DNA sequence: TGCGCCAGCAGCTTGGCCGCTAGCGGGGGGGTAAATGAGCAGTTCTTC. Translated, it gives CASSLAASGGVNEQFF.

The gene calls are TRBV5-1 and TRBJ1-1; no firm D call. Deletions cut 5 bases from V and 1 base from J, with 12 bases between. The CDR3 has 14 residues. The germline V gene has CDR1 SGHRS and CDR2 YFSETQ. The DNA for the CDR3 is TGCGCCAGCAGTCCCATTATAGGGAACACTGAAGCTTTCTTT. Translating gives CASSPIIGNTEAFF.

The gene calls are TRBV6-5 and TRBJ1-1; no definite D call. From germline, CDR1 is MNHEY and CDR2 SVGAGI. Trimming cost V 2 bases and J 4 bases, with 11 bases left between them. This CDR3 region has 14 residues. The CDR3 here is CASSYRRFGTEAFF. CDR3 coding DNA: TGTGCCAGCAGTTACCGGCGGTTCGGCACTGAAGCTTTCTTT.

This chain connects TRBV25-1 to TRBJ2-1; TRBD2 matches 7 bases. Germline CDR1 MGHDK, CDR2 SYGVNS. Germline trimming cut 4 bases from V and 4 bases from J; bases unmatched to any gene: 10. CDR3 length: 16 residues. This CDR3 reads CASSGVSAGIYNEQFF. Written as DNA, the CDR3 is TGTGCCAGCAGTGGGGTCTCAGCGGGGATTTACAATGAGCAGTTCTTC.

For this clone: The same CDR3 can be traced to other DNA sequences in this sample. This sequence joins TRBV27 and TRBJ2-3; 7 nucleotides agree with TRBD2. The V gene's germline CDR1 is MNHEY and CDR2 SMNVEV (reference sequence). V was clipped by 2 bases and J by 3 bases; unmatched bases: 2. This CDR3 contains 14 residues. The CDR3 DNA follows: TGTGCCAGCAGTTTAGGGCGGGGGACAGATACGCAGTATTTT. Translation: CASSLGRGTDTQYF.

The chain employs TRBV4-3 and TRBJ2-7, with 14 bases matching TRBD2. CDR1 LGHNA and CDR2 YSLEER come from the germline V gene. Germline trimming cut 0 bases from V and 3 bases from J; bases unmatched to any gene: 7. There are 18 residues in the CDR3. In nucleotides, the CDR3 is TGCGCCAGCAGCCAAGAGATTGGGGGACTAGCGGGAGTCTACGAGCAGTACTTC. This gives the protein CASSQEIGGLAGVYEQYF.

Notes on this clone: This same CDR3 is encoded by further DNA sequences in the sample. The chain links TRBV6-1 to TRBJ2-1; 11 bases map to TRBD2. Germline CDR1 is MNHNS and CDR2 is SASEGT. The CDR3 length is 16 residues. The trim removed 0 bases at V and 2 bases at J, leaving 0 bases unmatched. The CDR3 region is CASSEALAGAYNEQFF. CDR3 sequence (DNA): TGTGCCAGCAGTGAAGCACTAGCGGGGGCCTACAATGAGCAGTTCTTC.

In the case of this clone: In the same sample, other DNA sequences code for this CDR3. The V and J genes are TRBV2 and TRBJ2-7; no reliable D call. Per germline, CDR1 SNHLY and CDR2 FYNNEI. The CDR3 sequence is 10 residues long. Trimming shortened V by 7 bases and J by 1 base, and 2 bases separated the two germline ends. DNA for the CDR3: TGTGCCAGCATATCCTACGAGCAGTACTTC. The encoded protein is CASISYEQYF.

The chain is built from TRBV30 and TRBJ2-2, with D possibly TRBD1 on 6 matching bases. Germline V gene sequence: CDR1 GTSNPN, CDR2 SVGIG (reference sequence). V was cut by 3 bases and J by 2 bases, with 16 bases left in between. The CDR3 has 16 amino acids. Here the CDR3 reads CAWSDIGQKNTGELFF. The CDR3 coding sequence is TGTGCCTGGAGCGATATCGGACAGAAAAACACCGGGGAGCTGTTTTTT.

The V and J genes are TRBV5-4 and TRBJ2-2; 9 nucleotides line up with TRBD1. Unmatched junction bases numbered 6, after V lost 4 bases and J lost 5 bases. Germline V gene sequence: CDR1 SGHNT, CDR2 YYREEE (reference sequence). This CDR3 region has 15 residues. The CDR3 DNA sequence: TGTGCCAGCAGCGGCCGGGACAGGGAAACCGGGGAGCTGTTTTTT. This sequence encodes CASSGRDRETGELFF.